Sequencing of this T cell receptor beta chain was carried out in a study of vaccination effects on CD4 cells after COVID-19. Study-level background: Two-dose BNT162b2 or mRNA-1273 vaccination was given to participants. The study, taken as a whole, reports: Clonal contraction was marked in infection- and vaccine-induced clones late after vaccination.

Of note for this clone: The antigen is not known.

Viral peptide pool expansion of antigen-specific CD4+ T cells preceded sequencing in the ViraFEST assay. Between days 10 and 11 of culture, CD4+ T cells were separated out. Trimming took off 3 bases at V and 4 bases at J, with 13 bases between the two ends. The germline gives CDR1 MDHEN, CDR2 SYDVKM. This CDR3 is built from 15 residues. Clones were read by immunoSEQ multiplex PCR, and TCRdb kept only the in-frame ones, dropping some. The sample lists more than 25,000 clones, roughly 62% seen once, with 25% to 30% in the top ten. This specimen was CD4+ T cells from PBMCs cultured with HCoV-229E spike peptides, taken before COVID-19 vaccination. V usage is TRBV28 and J usage is TRBJ1-5; tentatively, D is TRBD1 (6 bases). This receptor was obtained from a human donor who received a COVID-19 vaccine. The CDR3 reads CASSFSGTNNQPQHF. CDR3 in DNA: TGTGCCAGCAGTTTCTCGGGGACAAATAATCAGCCCCAGCATTTT.